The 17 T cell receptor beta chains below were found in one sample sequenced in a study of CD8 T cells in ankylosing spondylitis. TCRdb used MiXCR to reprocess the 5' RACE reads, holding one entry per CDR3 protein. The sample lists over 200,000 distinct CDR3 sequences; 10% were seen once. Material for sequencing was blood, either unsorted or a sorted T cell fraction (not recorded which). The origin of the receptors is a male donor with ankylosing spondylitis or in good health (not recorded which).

CDR3 loop: CSVKGNEKLFF. The CDR3 DNA follows: TGCAGCGTTAAGGGGAATGAAAAACTGTTTTTT. The chain recombines TRBV29-1 with TRBJ1-4; the D gene is possibly TRBD1 (5 bases). Trimming removed 5 bases at V and 5 bases at J, with 6 bases between. The CDR3 contains 11 residues. From germline, CDR1 is SQVTM and CDR2 ANQGSEA.

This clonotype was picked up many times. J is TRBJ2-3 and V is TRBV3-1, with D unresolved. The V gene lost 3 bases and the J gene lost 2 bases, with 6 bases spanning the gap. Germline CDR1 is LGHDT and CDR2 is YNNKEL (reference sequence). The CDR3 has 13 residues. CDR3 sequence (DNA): TGTGCCAGCAGCCATGATTTCACAGATACGCAGTATTTT. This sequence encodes CASSHDFTDTQYF.

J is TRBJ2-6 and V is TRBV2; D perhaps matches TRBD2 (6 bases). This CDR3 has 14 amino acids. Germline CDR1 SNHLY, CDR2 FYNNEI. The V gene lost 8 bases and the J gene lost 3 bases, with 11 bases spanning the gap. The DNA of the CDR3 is TGTGCCAGCGGGACGGAGGGTGGGGCCAACGTCCTGACTTTC. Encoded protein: CASGTEGGANVLTF.

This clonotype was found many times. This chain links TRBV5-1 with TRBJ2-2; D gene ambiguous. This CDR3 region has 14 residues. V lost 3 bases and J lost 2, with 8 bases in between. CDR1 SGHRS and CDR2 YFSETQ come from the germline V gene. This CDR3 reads CASSYTVNTGELFF. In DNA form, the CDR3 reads TGCGCCAGCAGCTACACAGTTAACACCGGGGAGCTGTTTTTT.

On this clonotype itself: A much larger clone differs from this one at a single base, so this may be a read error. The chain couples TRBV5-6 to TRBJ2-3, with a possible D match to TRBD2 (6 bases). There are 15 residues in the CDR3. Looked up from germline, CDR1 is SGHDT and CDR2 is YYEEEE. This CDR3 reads CASSPRPGVTDTQNF. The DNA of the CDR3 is TGTGCCAGCAGCCCCCGGCCGGGGGTCACAGATACGCAGAATTTT.

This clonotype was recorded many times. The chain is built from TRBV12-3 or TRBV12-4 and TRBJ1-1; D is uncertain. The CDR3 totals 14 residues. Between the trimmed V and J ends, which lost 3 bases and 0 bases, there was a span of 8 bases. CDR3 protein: CASSFVQLNTEAFF. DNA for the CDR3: TGTGCCAGCAGTTTCGTACAACTGAACACTGAAGCTTTCTTT.

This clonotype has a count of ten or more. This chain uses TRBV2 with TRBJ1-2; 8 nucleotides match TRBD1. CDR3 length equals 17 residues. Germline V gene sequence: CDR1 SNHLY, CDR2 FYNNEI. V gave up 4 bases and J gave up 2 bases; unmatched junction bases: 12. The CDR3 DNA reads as TGTGCCAGCAGTGCCACCCAACAGGGGGGAGCCAACTATGGCTACACCTTC. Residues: CASSATQQGGANYGYTF.

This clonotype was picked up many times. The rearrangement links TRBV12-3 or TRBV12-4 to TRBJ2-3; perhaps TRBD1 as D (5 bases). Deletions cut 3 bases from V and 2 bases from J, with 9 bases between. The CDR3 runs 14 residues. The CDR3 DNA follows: TGTGCCAGCAGTTTGGGGCTTACCACAGATACGCAGTATTTT. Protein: CASSLGLTTDTQYF.

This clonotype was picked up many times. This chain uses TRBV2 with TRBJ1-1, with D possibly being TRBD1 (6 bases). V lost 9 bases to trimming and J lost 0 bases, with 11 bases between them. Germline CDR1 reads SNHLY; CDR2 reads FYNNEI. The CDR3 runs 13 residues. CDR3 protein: CARTTGVNTEAFF. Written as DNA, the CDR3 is TGTGCCAGAACGACAGGAGTGAACACTGAAGCTTTCTTT.

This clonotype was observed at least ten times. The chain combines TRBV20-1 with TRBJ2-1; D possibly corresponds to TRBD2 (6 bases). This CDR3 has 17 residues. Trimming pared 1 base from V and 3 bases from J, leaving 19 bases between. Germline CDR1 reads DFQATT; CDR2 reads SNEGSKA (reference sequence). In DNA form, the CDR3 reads TGCAGTGCTAGAGCTGGGGTAGTTGGGGGGAACTACAATGAGCAGTTCTTC. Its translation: CSARAGVVGGNYNEQFF.

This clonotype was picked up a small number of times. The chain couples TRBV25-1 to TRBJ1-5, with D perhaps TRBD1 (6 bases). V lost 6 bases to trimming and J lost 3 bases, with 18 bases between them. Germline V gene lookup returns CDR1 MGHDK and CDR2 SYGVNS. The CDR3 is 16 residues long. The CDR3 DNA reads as TGTGCCAGCAGCGTTGGGGGCAGCCCTCTCAATCAGCCCCAGCATTTT. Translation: CASSVGGSPLNQPQHF.

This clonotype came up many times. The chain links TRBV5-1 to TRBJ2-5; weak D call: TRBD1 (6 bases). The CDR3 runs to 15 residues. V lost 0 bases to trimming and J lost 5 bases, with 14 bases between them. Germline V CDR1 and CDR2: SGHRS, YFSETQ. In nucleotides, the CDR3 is TGCGCCAGCAGCTTGGATCTAGGGGGAAGGGAGACCCAGTACTTC. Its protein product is CASSLDLGGRETQYF.

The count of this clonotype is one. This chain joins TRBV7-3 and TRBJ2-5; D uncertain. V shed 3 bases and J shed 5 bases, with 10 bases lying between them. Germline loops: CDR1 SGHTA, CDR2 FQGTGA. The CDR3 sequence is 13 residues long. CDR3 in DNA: TGTGCCAGCAGCTTTTATCCCGGGGAGACCCAGTACTTC. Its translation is CASSFYPGETQYF. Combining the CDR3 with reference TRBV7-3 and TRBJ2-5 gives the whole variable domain GAGVSQTPSNKVTEKGKYVELRCDPISGHTALYWYRQSLGQGPEFLIYFQGTGAADDSGLPNDRFFAVRPEGSVSTLKIQRTERGDSAVYLCASSFYPGETQYFGPGTRLLVL.

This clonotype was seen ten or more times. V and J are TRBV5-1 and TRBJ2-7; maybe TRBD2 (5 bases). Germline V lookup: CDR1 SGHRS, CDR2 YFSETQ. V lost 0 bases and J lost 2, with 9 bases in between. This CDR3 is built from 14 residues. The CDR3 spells CASSLAGNPYEQYF. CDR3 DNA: TGCGCCAGCAGCTTGGCGGGGAACCCCTACGAGCAGTACTTC.

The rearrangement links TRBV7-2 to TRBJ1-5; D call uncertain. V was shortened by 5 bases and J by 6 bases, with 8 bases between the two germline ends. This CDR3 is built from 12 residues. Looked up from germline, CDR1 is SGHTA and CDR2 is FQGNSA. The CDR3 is CASSPAGQPQHF. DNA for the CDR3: TGTGCCAGCAGCCCGGCGGGTCAGCCCCAGCATTTT.

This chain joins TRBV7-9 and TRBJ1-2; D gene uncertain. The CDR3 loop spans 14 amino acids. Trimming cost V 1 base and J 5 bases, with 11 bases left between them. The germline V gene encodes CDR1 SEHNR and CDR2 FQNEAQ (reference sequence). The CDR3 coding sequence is TGTGCCAGCAGCTTAGGGGCTCCGGGATATGGCTACACCTTC. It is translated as CASSLGAPGYGYTF.

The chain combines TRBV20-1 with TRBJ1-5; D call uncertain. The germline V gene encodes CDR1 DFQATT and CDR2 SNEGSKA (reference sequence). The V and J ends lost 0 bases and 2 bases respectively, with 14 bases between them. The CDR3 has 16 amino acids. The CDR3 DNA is TGCAGTGCTAGAGATGCCGGCGTAGCGGGCAATCAGCCCCAGCATTTT. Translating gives CSARDAGVAGNQPQHF.